This T cell receptor (beta chain) was identified during a study of blood T cell repertoires in COVID-19. Method: immunoSEQ multiplex PCR; TCRdb's copy keeps in-frame clones and lacks some. The sample lists about 69,000 clones, roughly 80% occurring once. CDR1 is WNHNN, CDR2 SYGVQD, per germline (reference sequence). With V trimmed by 0 bases and J by 4 bases, 4 bases remained unmatched. This CDR3 is 15 amino acids long. V and J are TRBV10-1 and TRBJ2-7, with 9 nucleotides matching TRBD1. The source material was peripheral blood. This receptor was obtained from a man aged 50-60 years with COVID-19, enrolled during active disease. Here the CDR3 DNA reads TGCGCCAGCAGTGAGTCCCGGGACAGGGCATACGAGCAGTACTTC. It yields the protein CASSESRDRAYEQYF.